The present TCR beta chain was sequenced within a study of blood T cell repertoires in COVID-19. At the level of the study: PBMCs, B-cell-depleted T cells, or T cells provided the cDNA or gDNA that made up the material.

The CDR3 has 11 residues. Germline CDR1 reads SQVTM; CDR2 reads ANQGSEA. With V trimmed by 7 bases and J by 14 bases, 8 bases remained unmatched. Clones were sequenced by immunoSEQ multiplex PCR, and TCRdb holds only the in-frame ones, with some missing. This sample has 400,000 or so clones, with roughly 86% found just once. This clonotype originated in a human donor in a cohort sampled during active COVID-19. Sequencing was carried out using peripheral blood. The chain joins TRBV29-1 to TRBJ1-2; 12 bases agree with TRBD1. The CDR3: CSAGTGGLRTF. The CDR3 DNA reads as TGCAGCGCTGGGACAGGGGGCCTTCGGACCTTC.